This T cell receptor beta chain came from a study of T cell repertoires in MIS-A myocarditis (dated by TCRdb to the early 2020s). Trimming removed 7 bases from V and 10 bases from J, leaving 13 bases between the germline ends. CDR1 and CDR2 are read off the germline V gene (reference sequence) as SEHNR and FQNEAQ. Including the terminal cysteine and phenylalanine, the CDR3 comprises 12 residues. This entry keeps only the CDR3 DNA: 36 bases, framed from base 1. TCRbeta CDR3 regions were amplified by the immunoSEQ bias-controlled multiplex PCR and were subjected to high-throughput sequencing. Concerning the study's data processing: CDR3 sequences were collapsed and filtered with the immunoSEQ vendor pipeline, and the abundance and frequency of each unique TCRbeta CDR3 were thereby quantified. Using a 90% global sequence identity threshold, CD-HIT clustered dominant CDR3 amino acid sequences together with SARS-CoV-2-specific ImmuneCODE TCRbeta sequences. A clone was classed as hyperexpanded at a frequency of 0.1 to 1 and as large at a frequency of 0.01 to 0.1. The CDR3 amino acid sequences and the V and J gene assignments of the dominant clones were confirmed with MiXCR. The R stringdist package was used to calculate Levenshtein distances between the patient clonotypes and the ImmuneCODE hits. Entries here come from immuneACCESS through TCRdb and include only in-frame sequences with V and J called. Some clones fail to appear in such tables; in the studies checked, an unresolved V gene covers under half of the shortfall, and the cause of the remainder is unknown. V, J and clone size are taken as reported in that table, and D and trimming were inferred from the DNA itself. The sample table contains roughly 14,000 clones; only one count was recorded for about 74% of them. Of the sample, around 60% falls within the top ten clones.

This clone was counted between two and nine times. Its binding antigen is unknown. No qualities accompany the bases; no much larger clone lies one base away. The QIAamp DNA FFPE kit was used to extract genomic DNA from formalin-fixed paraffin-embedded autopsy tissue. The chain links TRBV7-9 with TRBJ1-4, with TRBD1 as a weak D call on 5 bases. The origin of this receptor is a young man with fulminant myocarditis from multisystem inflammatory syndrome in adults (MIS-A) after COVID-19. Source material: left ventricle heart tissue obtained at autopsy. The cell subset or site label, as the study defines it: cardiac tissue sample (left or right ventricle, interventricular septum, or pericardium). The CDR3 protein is CASKNGARKLFF. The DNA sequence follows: TGTGCCAGCAAAAATGGGGCCCGAAAACTGTTTTTT. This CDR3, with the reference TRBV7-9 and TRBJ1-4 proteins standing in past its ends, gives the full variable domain DTGVSQNPRHKITKRGQNVTFRCDPISEHNRLYWYRQTLGQGPEFLTYFQNEAQLEKSRLLSDRFSAERPKGSFSTLEIQRTEQGDSAMYLCASKNGARKLFFGSGTQLSVL.